The present entry profiles one TCR beta chain with its context. This sample was included in a study of blood T cell repertoires in COVID-19. Overall study: Acute and convalescent COVID-19 samples came from the United States, Italy and Spain. The analysed material was cDNA or gDNA that came from T cells, B-cell-depleted T cells, or PBMCs.

Original processing notes: Estimation of nucleated cell counts was performed using reference gene primer amplification. Produced via immunoSEQ multiplex PCR; TCRdb's table is partial and in-frame only. V and J calls and clone size are as listed in that table; D and trimming were resolved from the DNA. The sample yields a few hundred thousand clones, roughly nine tenths seen once. This CDR3 contains 14 residues. V gave up 0 bases and J gave up 2 bases, with 8 bases separating them. CDR1 and CDR2 (germline): MNHEY, SVGAGI. The origin of this receptor is a man aged 35-49 years with acute or convalescent COVID-19. V is TRBV6-5 and J is TRBJ2-7; D is possibly TRBD2 (6 bases). The sample was peripheral blood. This CDR3 is CASSYSGRTYEQYF. The DNA for the CDR3 is TGTGCCAGCAGTTACTCAGGGAGGACCTACGAGCAGTACTTC.